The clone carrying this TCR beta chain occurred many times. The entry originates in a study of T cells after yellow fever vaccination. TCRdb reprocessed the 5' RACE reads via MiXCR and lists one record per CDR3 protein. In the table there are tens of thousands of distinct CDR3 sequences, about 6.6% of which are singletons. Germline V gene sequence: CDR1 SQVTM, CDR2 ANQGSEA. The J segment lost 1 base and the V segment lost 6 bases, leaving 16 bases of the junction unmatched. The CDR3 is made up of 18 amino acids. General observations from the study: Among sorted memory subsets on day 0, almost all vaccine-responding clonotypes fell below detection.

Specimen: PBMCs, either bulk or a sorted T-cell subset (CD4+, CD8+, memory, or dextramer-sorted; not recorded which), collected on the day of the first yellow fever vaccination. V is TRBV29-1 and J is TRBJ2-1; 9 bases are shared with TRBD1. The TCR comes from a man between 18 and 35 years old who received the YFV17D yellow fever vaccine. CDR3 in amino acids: CSVQTGTGLRGSYNEQFF. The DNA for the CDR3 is TGCAGCGTCCAAACCGGGACAGGGTTACGTGGGTCCTACAATGAGCAGTTCTTC.